The next 6 T cell receptor beta chains were all read from a single sample in a study of early T cells in non-severe SARS-CoV-2 infection. MiXCR was run by TCRdb on the 5' RACE reads, yielding one entry per CDR3 protein. The sample lists more than 60,000 distinct CDR3 sequences; approximately 12% were seen once. The sample consisted of whole blood, taken at baseline. The receptors come from an adult who was a healthcare worker with PCR-confirmed SARS-CoV-2 infection or an uninfected control (not recorded which). The donor label of this sample is uncertain.

There are many counts of this clonotype. V gene TRBV2 combines with J gene TRBJ2-4; tentative D call: TRBD2 (7 bases). V was clipped by 0 bases and J by 2 bases, with 14 bases between them. The CDR3 is 17 amino acids. Germline loops: CDR1 SNHLY, CDR2 FYNNEI. The DNA of the CDR3 is TGTGCCAGCAGTGAAGCTCGAGGGGGGGCATCCAAAAACATTCAGTACTTC. Protein sequence: CASSEARGGASKNIQYF.

The gene calls are TRBV6-1 and TRBJ2-7, with 7 bases aligning to TRBD1. Germline CDR1 MNHNS, CDR2 SASEGT. V lost 4 bases and J lost 11; bases outside the gene matches: 8. This CDR3 has 12 residues. CDR3 DNA: TGTGCCAGCAGTGGACGGGACAGTAGTAAGTACGTC. It encodes CASSGRDSSKYV.

This clonotype was seen more than once but under ten times. The chain combines TRBV5-5 with TRBJ2-7; possibly TRBD2 for D (5 bases). Germline lookup yields CDR1 SGHKS and CDR2 YYEKEE (reference sequence). V gave up 0 bases and J gave up 2 bases, with 15 bases separating them. CDR3 length: 16 amino acids. CDR3 bases: TGTGCCAGCAGCTTGGGGGATGGGGTCGGGACCTACGAGCAGTACGTC. Translated: CASSLGDGVGTYEQYV.

In this sample, this clonotype turned up many times. The chain carries TRBV10-3 and TRBJ1-2; 8 bases fit TRBD1. With 5 bases clipped from V and 3 bases from J, the junction kept 5 bases outside the gene matches. CDR3 length equals 14 residues. In germline, CDR1 is ENHRY, CDR2 SYGVKD. The CDR3 nucleotides are TGTGCCATCAGTATTGGACAGGGAGACTATGGCTACACCTTC. Encoded protein: CAISIGQGDYGYTF.

The gene calls are TRBV7-2 and TRBJ2-1, with 12 bases matching TRBD2. Germline V gene lookup returns CDR1 SGHTA and CDR2 FQGNSA. CDR3 size: 18 residues. Losses at the gene ends were 5 bases for V and 8 bases for J; bases not matched to a gene: 16. The CDR3 protein is CASSRRGLAGSRGDEQFF. The CDR3 DNA is TGTGCCAGCAGCCGACGCGGACTAGCGGGAAGTCGCGGGGATGAGCAGTTCTTC.

This clonotype has just a few counts. J is TRBJ1-1 and V is TRBV2, with D tentatively TRBD1 (5 bases). The CDR3 runs to 12 residues. Germline values: CDR1 SNHLY, CDR2 FYNNEI. Trimming cost V 4 bases and J 8 bases, with 11 bases left between them. The CDR3 DNA reads TGTGCCAGCAGTGGTTTGAAGGGGGAAGCTTTCTTT. Protein product: CASSGLKGEAFF.